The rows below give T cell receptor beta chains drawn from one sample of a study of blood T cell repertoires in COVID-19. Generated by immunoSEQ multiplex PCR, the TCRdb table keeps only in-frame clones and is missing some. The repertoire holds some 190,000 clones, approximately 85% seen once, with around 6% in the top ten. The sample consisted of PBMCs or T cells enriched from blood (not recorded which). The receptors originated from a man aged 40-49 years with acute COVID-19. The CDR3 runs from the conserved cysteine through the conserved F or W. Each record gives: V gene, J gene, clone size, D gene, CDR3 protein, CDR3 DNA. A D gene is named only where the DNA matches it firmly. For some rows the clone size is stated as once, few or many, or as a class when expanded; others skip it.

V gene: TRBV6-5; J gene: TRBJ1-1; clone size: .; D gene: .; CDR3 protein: CASSLWTLDTEAFF; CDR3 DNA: TGTGCCAGCAGCCTTTGGACTCTGGACACTGAAGCTTTCTTT
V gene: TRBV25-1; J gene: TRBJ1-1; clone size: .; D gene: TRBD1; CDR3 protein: CASSAPGQSTEAFF; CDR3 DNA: TGTGCCAGCAGTGCTCCGGGACAGAGCACTGAAGCTTTCTTT
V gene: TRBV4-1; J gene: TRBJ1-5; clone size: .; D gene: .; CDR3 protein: CASSQEPLGVFSNQPQHF; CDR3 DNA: TGCGCCAGCAGTCAAGAACCGTTAGGGGTTTTTAGCAATCAGCCCCAGCATTTT
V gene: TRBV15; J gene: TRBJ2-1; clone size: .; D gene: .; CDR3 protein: CATSRPGASGQFF; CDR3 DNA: TGTGCCACCAGCAGACCAGGGGCTAGCGGGCAGTTCTTC
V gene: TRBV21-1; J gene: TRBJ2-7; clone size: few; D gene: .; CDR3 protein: CANSDRRDYEQYF; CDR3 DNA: TGTGCCAACTCGGACAGGCGCGACTACGAGCAGTACTTC
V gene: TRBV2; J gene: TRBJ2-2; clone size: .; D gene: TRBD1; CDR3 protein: CASKKTGSTGELFF; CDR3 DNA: TGTGCCAGCAAGAAGACAGGGAGCACCGGGGAGCTGTTTTTT
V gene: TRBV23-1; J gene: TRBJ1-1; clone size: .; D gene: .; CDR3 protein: CASSLIGRATEAFF; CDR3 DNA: TGCGCCAGCAGTCTCATAGGCAGGGCCACTGAAGCTTTCTTT
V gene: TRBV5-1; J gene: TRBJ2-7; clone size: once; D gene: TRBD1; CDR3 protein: CASREGTGPIYEQYF; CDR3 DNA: TGCGCCAGCAGGGAAGGGACAGGGCCGATCTACGAGCAGTACTTC
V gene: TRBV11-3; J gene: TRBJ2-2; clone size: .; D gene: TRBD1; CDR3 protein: CASSPPGGPGELFF; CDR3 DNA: TGTGCCAGCAGCCCACCAGGGGGCCCCGGGGAGCTGTTTTTT
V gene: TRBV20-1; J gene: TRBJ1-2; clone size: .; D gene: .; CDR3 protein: CRADGYTF; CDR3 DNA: TGCAGAGCGGATGGCTACACCTTC
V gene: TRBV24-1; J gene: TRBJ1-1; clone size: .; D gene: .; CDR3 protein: CATSATGTNTEAFF; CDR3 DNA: TGTGCCACCAGTGCCACCGGGACAAACACTGAAGCTTTCTTT
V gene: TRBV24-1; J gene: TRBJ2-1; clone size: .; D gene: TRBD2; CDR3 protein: CATSDLGTSGRNEQFF; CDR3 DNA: TGTGCCACCAGTGATTTGGGGACTAGCGGGAGAAATGAGCAGTTCTTC
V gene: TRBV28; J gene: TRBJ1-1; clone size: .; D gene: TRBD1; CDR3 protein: CASSLPGGGLGAEAFF; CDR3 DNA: TGTGCCAGCAGTTTACCAGGGGGCGGCTTGGGAGCTGAAGCTTTCTTT
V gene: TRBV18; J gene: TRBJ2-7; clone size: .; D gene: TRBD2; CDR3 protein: CASSPGLAGVIDEQYF; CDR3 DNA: TGTGCCAGCTCCCCCGGACTAGCGGGAGTAATCGACGAGCAGTACTTC
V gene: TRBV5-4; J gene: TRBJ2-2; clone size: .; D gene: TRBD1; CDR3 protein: CASSIDPGQANTGELFF; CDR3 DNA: TGTGCCAGCAGCATAGACCCGGGACAGGCGAACACCGGGGAGCTGTTTTTT
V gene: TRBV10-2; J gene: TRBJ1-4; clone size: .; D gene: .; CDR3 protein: CASTPFGGEEKLFF; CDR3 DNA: TGCGCCAGCACCCCGTTCGGGGGGGAGGAAAAACTGTTTTTT
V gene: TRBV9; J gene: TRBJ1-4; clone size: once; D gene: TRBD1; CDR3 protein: CASSFGQGDEKLFF; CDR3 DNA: TGTGCCAGCAGCTTCGGACAGGGAGATGAAAAACTGTTTTTT
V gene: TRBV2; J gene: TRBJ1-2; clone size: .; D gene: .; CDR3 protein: CASSEYSPQGYTF; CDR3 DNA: TGTGCCAGCAGTGAATATAGCCCCCAGGGCTACACCTTC
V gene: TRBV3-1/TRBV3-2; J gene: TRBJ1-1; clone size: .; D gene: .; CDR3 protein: CASSQGRSGLGAFF; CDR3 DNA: TGTGCCAGCAGCCAAGGAAGGTCAGGGCTTGGGGCTTTCTTT
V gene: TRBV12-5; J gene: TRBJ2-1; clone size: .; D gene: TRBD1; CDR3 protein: CASGLAGQGKNEQFF; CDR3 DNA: TGTGCTAGTGGTTTGGCGGGACAGGGTAAAAATGAGCAGTTCTTC
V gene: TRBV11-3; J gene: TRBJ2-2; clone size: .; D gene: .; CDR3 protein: CASSPRQTGELFF; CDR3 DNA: TGTGCCAGCAGCCCCAGACAGACCGGGGAGCTGTTTTTT
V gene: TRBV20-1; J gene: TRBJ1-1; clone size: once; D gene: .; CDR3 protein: CSASSNTEAFF; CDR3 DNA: TGCAGTGCTAGCTCCAACACTGAAGCTTTCTTT
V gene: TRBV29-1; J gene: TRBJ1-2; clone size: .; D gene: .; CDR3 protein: CSVEASYGYTF; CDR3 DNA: TGCAGCGTTGAGGCTAGCTATGGCTACACCTTC
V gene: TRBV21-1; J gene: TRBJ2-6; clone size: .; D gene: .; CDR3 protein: CASSKLHRGQSGANVLTF; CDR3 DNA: TGTGCCAGCAGCAAACTGCACAGGGGGCAGTCTGGGGCCAACGTCCTGACTTTC
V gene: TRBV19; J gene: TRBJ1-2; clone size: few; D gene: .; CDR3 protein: CASSPRGGAYGYTF; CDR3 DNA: TGTGCCAGTAGTCCCCGGGGAGGGGCCTATGGCTACACCTTC
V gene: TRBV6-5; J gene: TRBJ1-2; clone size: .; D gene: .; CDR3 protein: CATSRTGFNYGYTF; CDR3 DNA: TGTGCCACCAGCCGAACGGGATTTAACTATGGCTACACCTTC
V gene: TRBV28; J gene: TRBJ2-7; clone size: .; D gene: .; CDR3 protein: CATRRDSSYEQYF; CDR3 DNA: TGTGCCACCAGGAGGGACAGCTCCTACGAGCAGTACTTC
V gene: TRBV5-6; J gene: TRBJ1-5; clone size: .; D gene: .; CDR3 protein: CASSLGTGGVPQHF; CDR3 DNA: TGTGCCAGCAGCTTAGGTACGGGGGGAGTGCCCCAGCATTTT
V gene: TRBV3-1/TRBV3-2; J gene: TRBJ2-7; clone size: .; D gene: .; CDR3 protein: CASSQEGLYYEQYF; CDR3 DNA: TGTGCCAGCAGCCAAGAAGGACTCTACTACGAGCAGTACTTC
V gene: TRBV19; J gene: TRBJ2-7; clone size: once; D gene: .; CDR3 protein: CASSTSSGATYEQYF; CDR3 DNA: TGTGCCAGTAGTACATCATCAGGGGCCACCTACGAGCAGTACTTC
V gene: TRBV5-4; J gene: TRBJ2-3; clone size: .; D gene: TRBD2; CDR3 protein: CASRMDGRGNTDTQYF; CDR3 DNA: TGTGCCAGCAGAATGGACGGGAGGGGTAACACAGATACGCAGTATTTT
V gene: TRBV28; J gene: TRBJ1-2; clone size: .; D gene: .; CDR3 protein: CASSFIGYGYTF; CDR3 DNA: TGTGCCAGCAGTTTTATCGGGTACGGCTACACCTTC
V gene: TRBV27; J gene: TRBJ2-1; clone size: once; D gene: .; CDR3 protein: CASSFSPQRVNYNEQFF; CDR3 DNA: TGTGCCAGCAGTTTCAGCCCTCAGCGGGTGAACTACAATGAGCAGTTCTTC
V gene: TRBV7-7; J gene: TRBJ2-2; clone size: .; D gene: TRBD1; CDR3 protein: CASSPGQVNTGELFF; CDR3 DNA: TGTGCCAGCAGCCCGGGACAGGTCAACACCGGGGAGCTGTTTTTT
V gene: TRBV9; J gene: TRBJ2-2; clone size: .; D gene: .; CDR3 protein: CASSVGLRGGTGELFF; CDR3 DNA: TGTGCCAGCAGCGTAGGTCTCAGGGGCGGCACCGGGGAGCTGTTTTTT
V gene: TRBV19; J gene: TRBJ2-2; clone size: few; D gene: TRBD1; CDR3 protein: CATRGRGVANTGELFF; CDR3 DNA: TGTGCCACCAGGGGGCGCGGGGTCGCGAACACCGGGGAGCTGTTTTTT
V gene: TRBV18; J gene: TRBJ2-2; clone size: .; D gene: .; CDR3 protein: CASSPKPLFF; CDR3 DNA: TGTGCCAGCTCCCCGAAGCCGCTGTTTTTT
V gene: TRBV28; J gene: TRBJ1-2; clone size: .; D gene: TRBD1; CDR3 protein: CATRGGAGRSSAGYTF; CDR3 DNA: TGTGCCACCAGGGGGGGGGCAGGTCGGTCTTCGGCGGGCTACACCTTC
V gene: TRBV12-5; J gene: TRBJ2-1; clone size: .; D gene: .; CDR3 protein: CASGLSRGAGEQFF; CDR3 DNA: TGTGCTAGTGGTTTGTCTCGGGGAGCCGGTGAGCAGTTCTTC
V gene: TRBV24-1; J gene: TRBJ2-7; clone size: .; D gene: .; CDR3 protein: CATSGQNYEQYF; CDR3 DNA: TGTGCCACCAGCGGACAGAACTACGAGCAGTACTTC
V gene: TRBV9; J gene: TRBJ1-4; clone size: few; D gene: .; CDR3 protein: CASSVGNRNNEKLFF; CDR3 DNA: TGTGCCAGCAGCGTAGGTAACAGAAATAATGAAAAACTGTTTTTT
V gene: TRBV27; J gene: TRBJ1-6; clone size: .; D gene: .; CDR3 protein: CASSSGALPLHF; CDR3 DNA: TGTGCCAGCAGCTCCGGAGCGCTCCCCCTCCACTTT